Listed below are T cell receptor beta chains from one sample, sequenced in a study of OX40 agonist ivuxolimab in advanced cancers. Profiled with immunoSEQ multiplex PCR; TCRdb holds only in-frame clones, not every one. This repertoire shows roughly 96,000 clones, roughly 80% found once; its top ten account for roughly 6%. The input for sequencing was CD4+ or CD8+ T cells sorted from blood, taken in a trial of the OX40 agonist ivuxolimab. These TCRs come from an adult with an advanced solid tumor such as melanoma, head and neck, liver or kidney cancer. Both conserved end residues are part of each CDR3. The D gene is left open where the match is weak. The listing skips clone size in some rows; elsewhere it reads once, few, many or a size class.

v_gene: TRBV15; abundance: NA; d_gene: NA; j_gene: TRBJ2-7; CDR3nt: TGTGCCACCTCCTCCCCCGGAACACTGCTTTACGAGCAGTACTTC; CDR3aa: CATSSPGTLLYEQYF
v_gene: TRBV7-7; abundance: NA; d_gene: TRBD1; j_gene: TRBJ2-2; CDR3nt: TGTGCCAGCAGCTCCGACAGGGACACCGGGGAGCTGTTTTTT; CDR3aa: CASSSDRDTGELFF
v_gene: TRBV11-2; abundance: NA; d_gene: NA; j_gene: TRBJ1-1; CDR3nt: TGTGCCAGCAGCTTCCGGGGAGGGCTAGGGAACACTGAAGCTTTCTTT; CDR3aa: CASSFRGGLGNTEAFF
v_gene: TRBV9; abundance: NA; d_gene: NA; j_gene: TRBJ2-7; CDR3nt: TGTGCCAGCAGCGTCCGCTCCGGGGACTACGAGCAGTACTTC; CDR3aa: CASSVRSGDYEQYF
v_gene: TRBV29-1; abundance: NA; d_gene: NA; j_gene: TRBJ1-2; CDR3nt: TGCAGCGTTGGGGAGGGCTTTGGGGGCTACACCTTC; CDR3aa: CSVGEGFGGYTF
v_gene: TRBV6-6; abundance: NA; d_gene: TRBD1; j_gene: TRBJ1-2; CDR3nt: TGTGCCAGCAGTTCCGGGACAGCGAACTATGGCTACACCTTC; CDR3aa: CASSSGTANYGYTF
v_gene: TRBV18; abundance: NA; d_gene: NA; j_gene: TRBJ1-1; CDR3nt: TGTGCCAGCTCACGGACAGTGCAGAACACTGAAGCTTTCTTT; CDR3aa: CASSRTVQNTEAFF
v_gene: TRBV9; abundance: NA; d_gene: NA; j_gene: TRBJ2-2; CDR3nt: TGTGCCAGCAGCGTAGGTGCAGCATTTAACACCGGGGAGCTGTTTTTT; CDR3aa: CASSVGAAFNTGELFF
v_gene: TRBV4-3; abundance: NA; d_gene: TRBD1; j_gene: TRBJ1-2; CDR3nt: TGCGCCAGCAGCCAAGATCGGACAGGGCGTGGCTACACCTTC; CDR3aa: CASSQDRTGRGYTF
v_gene: TRBV12-5; abundance: NA; d_gene: NA; j_gene: TRBJ2-3; CDR3nt: TGTGCTAGTGGTTTGACCCTATCAGATACGCAGTATTTT; CDR3aa: CASGLTLSDTQYF
v_gene: TRBV5-1; abundance: NA; d_gene: NA; j_gene: TRBJ2-3; CDR3nt: TGCGCCAGCAGCTTGGACCCAACTAGTGCAGATACGCAGTATTTT; CDR3aa: CASSLDPTSADTQYF
v_gene: TRBV27; abundance: NA; d_gene: NA; j_gene: TRBJ1-1; CDR3nt: TGTGCCAGCAGTTTAAGGGTTGGCACTGAAGCTTTCTTT; CDR3aa: CASSLRVGTEAFF
v_gene: TRBV12-5; abundance: NA; d_gene: NA; j_gene: TRBJ2-2; CDR3nt: TGTGCTAGTGGTCCTCAGGGGGGCGGTTGGAACACCGGGGAGCTGTTTTTT; CDR3aa: CASGPQGGGWNTGELFF
v_gene: TRBV14; abundance: NA; d_gene: TRBD1; j_gene: TRBJ1-1; CDR3nt: TGTGCCAGCAGCCAGACAGGGGTCGAAGCTTTCTTT; CDR3aa: CASSQTGVEAFF
v_gene: TRBV4-1; abundance: NA; d_gene: TRBD1; j_gene: TRBJ2-3; CDR3nt: TGCGCCAGCAGCCTCCGGGACAGGGCTACAGATACGCAGTATTTT; CDR3aa: CASSLRDRATDTQYF
v_gene: TRBV2; abundance: NA; d_gene: TRBD1; j_gene: TRBJ1-1; CDR3nt: TGTGCCAGCAGCCGGACAGGGCTCGTGAACACTGAAGCTTTCTTT; CDR3aa: CASSRTGLVNTEAFF
v_gene: TRBV12-5; abundance: NA; d_gene: NA; j_gene: TRBJ1-3; CDR3nt: TGTGCTAGTGGTTTGGTACTTTTGGGGTCTGGAAACACCATATATTTT; CDR3aa: CASGLVLLGSGNTIYF
v_gene: TRBV4-2; abundance: NA; d_gene: TRBD2; j_gene: TRBJ2-1; CDR3nt: TGTGCCAGCAGCCGTCTGTCGGGGGGTAAGAGCTCCTACAATGAGCAGTTCTTC; CDR3aa: CASSRLSGGKSSYNEQFF
v_gene: TRBV27; abundance: NA; d_gene: NA; j_gene: TRBJ1-1; CDR3nt: TGTGCCAGCAGTTTATCGGCGGCAGAAGCTTTCTTT; CDR3aa: CASSLSAAEAFF
v_gene: TRBV11-3; abundance: NA; d_gene: NA; j_gene: TRBJ2-2; CDR3nt: TGTGCCAGCAGCTTAGCGGGAACGAACACCGGGGAGCTGTTTTTT; CDR3aa: CASSLAGTNTGELFF
v_gene: TRBV21-1; abundance: NA; d_gene: NA; j_gene: TRBJ1-2; CDR3nt: TGTGCCAGCAGCATGGTACCTAACTATGGCTACACCTTC; CDR3aa: CASSMVPNYGYTF
v_gene: TRBV30; abundance: NA; d_gene: NA; j_gene: TRBJ1-4; CDR3nt: TGTGCCTGGAGTGCCATTCGAAGGGATGAAAAACTGTTTTTT; CDR3aa: CAWSAIRRDEKLFF
v_gene: TRBV11-3; abundance: NA; d_gene: TRBD1; j_gene: TRBJ1-1; CDR3nt: TGTGCCAGCAGCCTGGACAGGGGGACTGAAGCTTTCTTT; CDR3aa: CASSLDRGTEAFF
v_gene: TRBV10-3; abundance: NA; d_gene: NA; j_gene: TRBJ1-1; CDR3nt: TGTGCCATCAGTCGGACAGCCATGAACACTGAAGCTTTCTTT; CDR3aa: CAISRTAMNTEAFF
v_gene: TRBV5-1; abundance: NA; d_gene: NA; j_gene: TRBJ2-2; CDR3nt: TGCGCCAGCAGCTTGTTGGGTGGGAACACCGGGGAGCTGTTTTTT; CDR3aa: CASSLLGGNTGELFF
v_gene: TRBV10-1; abundance: NA; d_gene: NA; j_gene: TRBJ2-7; CDR3nt: TGCGCCAGCAGTGAGTCTCCCTCGAGTAGCGAGCAGTACTTC; CDR3aa: CASSESPSSSEQYF
v_gene: TRBV6-4; abundance: NA; d_gene: TRBD2; j_gene: TRBJ2-1; CDR3nt: TGTGCCAGCAGTGACTCTTTGCGGGGGTCGTACAATGAGCAGTTCTTC; CDR3aa: CASSDSLRGSYNEQFF
v_gene: TRBV13; abundance: NA; d_gene: TRBD1; j_gene: TRBJ1-2; CDR3nt: TGTGCCAGCAGCTCGTTACAGGGGGTAGCTAACTATGGCTACACCTTC; CDR3aa: CASSSLQGVANYGYTF
v_gene: TRBV19; abundance: NA; d_gene: TRBD2; j_gene: TRBJ2-1; CDR3nt: TGTGCCAGTAGTATGTTAGCGGGGAATGAGCAGTTCTTC; CDR3aa: CASSMLAGNEQFF
v_gene: TRBV6-5; abundance: many; d_gene: NA; j_gene: TRBJ1-5; CDR3nt: TGTGCCAGCAGTAATCGGACAGCGCCTTGGCAGCCCCAGCATTTT; CDR3aa: CASSNRTAPWQPQHF
v_gene: TRBV19; abundance: NA; d_gene: NA; j_gene: TRBJ2-3; CDR3nt: TGTGCCAGTAGTATAGATGGCAGGGGCACAGATACGCAGTATTTT; CDR3aa: CASSIDGRGTDTQYF
v_gene: TRBV11-3; abundance: NA; d_gene: TRBD2; j_gene: TRBJ2-2; CDR3nt: TGTGCCAGCAGCTTTAGCCCCCTCGGGAGGGCGAACACCGGGGAGCTGTTTTTT; CDR3aa: CASSFSPLGRANTGELFF
v_gene: TRBV5-1; abundance: NA; d_gene: NA; j_gene: TRBJ2-1; CDR3nt: TGCGCCAGCAAAGAGGGAGCATCCTACAATGAGCAGTTCTTC; CDR3aa: CASKEGASYNEQFF
v_gene: TRBV5-1; abundance: NA; d_gene: NA; j_gene: TRBJ1-1; CDR3nt: TGCGCCAGCAGCTCCCGGGACCGGGGGACTGAAGCTTTCTTT; CDR3aa: CASSSRDRGTEAFF
v_gene: TRBV11-2; abundance: NA; d_gene: NA; j_gene: TRBJ2-7; CDR3nt: TGTGCCAGCAGCTTAGCCGGGGCTAACTACGAGCAGTACTTC; CDR3aa: CASSLAGANYEQYF
v_gene: TRBV19; abundance: NA; d_gene: TRBD1; j_gene: TRBJ1-6; CDR3nt: TGTGCCAGTAGTATCTGGACAGGGTCTAATTCACCCCTCCACTTT; CDR3aa: CASSIWTGSNSPLHF
v_gene: TRBV19; abundance: NA; d_gene: NA; j_gene: TRBJ1-4; CDR3nt: TGTGCCAGTAGTATGGGGTCGGGAGTACCAAAACTGTTTTTT; CDR3aa: CASSMGSGVPKLFF
v_gene: TRBV6-5; abundance: NA; d_gene: TRBD2; j_gene: TRBJ2-7; CDR3nt: TGTGCCAGCGGTTTAGCGGGGGCCTACGAGCAGTACTTC; CDR3aa: CASGLAGAYEQYF
v_gene: TRBV9; abundance: NA; d_gene: TRBD2; j_gene: TRBJ2-3; CDR3nt: TGTGCCAGCAGCGGCGGGGGGGCCCTAGATACGCAGTATTTT; CDR3aa: CASSGGGALDTQYF
v_gene: TRBV5-1; abundance: NA; d_gene: TRBD1; j_gene: TRBJ2-7; CDR3nt: TGCGCCAGCAGCTGGGGACAGGGGGTAACCTACGAGCAGTACTTC; CDR3aa: CASSWGQGVTYEQYF
v_gene: TRBV14; abundance: NA; d_gene: NA; j_gene: TRBJ1-1; CDR3nt: TGTGCCAGCAGCCTTTCCAGGGTCATGAACACTGAAGCTTTCTTT; CDR3aa: CASSLSRVMNTEAFF
v_gene: TRBV5-1; abundance: NA; d_gene: NA; j_gene: TRBJ1-2; CDR3nt: TGCGCCAGCAGCTTGGACACCTCTGAATTCAGGGCGGGCGATGGCTACACCTTC; CDR3aa: CASSLDTSEFRAGDGYTF
v_gene: TRBV5-1; abundance: few; d_gene: NA; j_gene: TRBJ2-3; CDR3nt: TGCGCCAGCAGCGGGACACCTAGCACAGATACGCAGTATTTT; CDR3aa: CASSGTPSTDTQYF
v_gene: TRBV30; abundance: NA; d_gene: NA; j_gene: TRBJ1-1; CDR3nt: TGTGCCTGGAGTGTACGGCAGGGCATTGAAGCTTTCTTT; CDR3aa: CAWSVRQGIEAFF
v_gene: TRBV21-1; abundance: NA; d_gene: NA; j_gene: TRBJ1-5; CDR3nt: TGTGCCAGCACCCGGAGCTCCAATCAGCCCCAGCATTTT; CDR3aa: CASTRSSNQPQHF
v_gene: TRBV5-1; abundance: NA; d_gene: TRBD1; j_gene: TRBJ1-1; CDR3nt: TGCGCCAGCGGGACAGGGGGTCTGAACACTGAAGCTTTCTTT; CDR3aa: CASGTGGLNTEAFF
v_gene: TRBV6-6; abundance: NA; d_gene: NA; j_gene: TRBJ2-3; CDR3nt: TGTGCCAGCAGTCCCCAGGTCGTGGCAGATACGCAGTATTTT; CDR3aa: CASSPQVVADTQYF
v_gene: TRBV7-8; abundance: NA; d_gene: NA; j_gene: TRBJ1-3; CDR3nt: TGTGCCAGCAGCCCTACTCGCTCTGGAAACACCATATATTTT; CDR3aa: CASSPTRSGNTIYF
v_gene: TRBV10-1; abundance: NA; d_gene: NA; j_gene: TRBJ2-3; CDR3nt: TGCGCCAGCAGCCAGCGACTTTCGGATACGCAGTATTTT; CDR3aa: CASSQRLSDTQYF
v_gene: TRBV10-3; abundance: NA; d_gene: TRBD1; j_gene: TRBJ1-2; CDR3nt: TGTGCCATCAGAGGGACAGGCGTGGACTATGGCTACACCTTC; CDR3aa: CAIRGTGVDYGYTF
v_gene: TRBV29-1; abundance: NA; d_gene: NA; j_gene: TRBJ1-1; CDR3nt: TGCAGCTCCGGGGGGGGTCGGACTGAAGCTTTCTTT; CDR3aa: CSSGGGRTEAFF
v_gene: TRBV28; abundance: NA; d_gene: NA; j_gene: TRBJ2-5; CDR3nt: TGTGCCAGCAGTTTATACTCAGGCTTTGGGGAGCAGTACTTC; CDR3aa: CASSLYSGFGEQYF
v_gene: TRBV6-1; abundance: NA; d_gene: TRBD1; j_gene: TRBJ1-6; CDR3nt: TGTGCCAGCAGTCCCGGGACAGGGGGTCCACCCCTCCACTTT; CDR3aa: CASSPGTGGPPLHF
v_gene: TRBV7-3; abundance: NA; d_gene: NA; j_gene: TRBJ1-1; CDR3nt: TGTGCCAGCAGCTCCCGACAGGACACTGAAGCTTTCTTT; CDR3aa: CASSSRQDTEAFF